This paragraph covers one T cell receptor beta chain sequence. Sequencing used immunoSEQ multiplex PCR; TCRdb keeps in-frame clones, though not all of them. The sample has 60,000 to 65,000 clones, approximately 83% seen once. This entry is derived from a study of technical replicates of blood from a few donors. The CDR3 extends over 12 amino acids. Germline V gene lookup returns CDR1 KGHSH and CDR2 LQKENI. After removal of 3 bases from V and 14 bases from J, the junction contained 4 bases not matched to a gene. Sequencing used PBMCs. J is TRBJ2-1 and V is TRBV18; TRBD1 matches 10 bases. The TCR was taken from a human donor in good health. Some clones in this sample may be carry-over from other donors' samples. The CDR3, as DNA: TGTGCCAGCTCACCCCGGGACAGGGGTGAGTTCTTC. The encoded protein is CASSPRDRGEFF.